The rows below give T cell receptor beta chains drawn from one sample of a study of blood T cell repertoires in COVID-19. TCRdb's copy holds only in-frame clones and misses some; the assay was immunoSEQ multiplex PCR. Seen here are about 140,000 clones, over 80% observed once, and the top ten hold around 10%. The source material was PBMCs or T cells enriched from blood (not recorded which). These receptors were taken from a man aged 55 to 70 who had recovered from COVID-19. CDR3s include the opening cysteine and the closing phenylalanine or tryptophan. D genes are given only for firm matches. Only part of the rows carry a size: once, few, many, or a class if the clone is expanded.

j_call | v_call | clone_size | d_call | cdr3_nt | cdr3_aa
TRBJ2-3 | TRBV24-1 | . | TRBD1 | TGTGCCATCGACAGGGAAATTGGGACAGATACGCAGTATTTT | CAIDREIGTDTQYF
TRBJ1-1 | TRBV28 | . | TRBD1 | TGTGCCAGCAGTTTAGGGACAGGGGGCACTGAAGCTTTCTTT | CASSLGTGGTEAFF
TRBJ1-2 | TRBV13 | . | . | TGTGCCAGCAGCACCGGGACGGGAGGAATTGGCTACACCTTC | CASSTGTGGIGYTF
TRBJ2-3 | TRBV5-1 | once | TRBD1 | TGCGCCAGCAGCTTGGCCACAGGGGGGAGCACAGATACGCAGTATTTT | CASSLATGGSTDTQYF
TRBJ1-5 | TRBV28 | . | . | TGTGCCAGCAGTTCCGGAGCTGAAAAACAGCCCCAGCATTTT | CASSSGAEKQPQHF
TRBJ1-4 | TRBV5-1 | . | . | TGCGCCAGCAGCCGGGACATTGATGAAAAACTGTTTTTT | CASSRDIDEKLFF
TRBJ1-5 | TRBV19 | . | . | TGTGCCAGTAGTATAGATGCCTCCAGGGAACAGCCCCAGCATTTT | CASSIDASREQPQHF
TRBJ2-7 | TRBV19 | once | TRBD1 | TGTGCCAGTAGTACCGGGACAGGGTGGGCCTACGAGCAGTACTTC | CASSTGTGWAYEQYF
TRBJ1-2 | TRBV28 | once | . | TGTGCCAGCAGTCCTCCGCTTCTGGGGGCGAGAGGCTACACCTTC | CASSPPLLGARGYTF
TRBJ1-5 | TRBV19 | . | TRBD1 | TGTGCCAGTAGTGCCGGGACAGGGATAAATCAGCCCCAGCATTTT | CASSAGTGINQPQHF
TRBJ2-7 | TRBV7-8 | . | . | TGTGCCAGCAGCCCAGCCTACGAGCAGTACTTC | CASSPAYEQYF
TRBJ2-3 | TRBV3-1/TRBV3-2 | . | TRBD2 | TGTGCCAGCAGCTTCCGCGGGGGAAACACAGATACGCAGTATTTT | CASSFRGGNTDTQYF
TRBJ2-2 | TRBV29-1 | . | . | TGCAGCGTTCACGGACTGGGGAACACCGGGGAGCTGTTTTTT | CSVHGLGNTGELFF
TRBJ2-7 | TRBV5-1 | . | . | TGCGCCAGCAGCTTGCCAGAAAGCTCCTACGAGCAGTACTTC | CASSLPESSYEQYF
TRBJ1-3 | TRBV5-6 | . | . | TGTGCCAGCAGCCCCCGGGGTCCAGGAAACACCATATATTTT | CASSPRGPGNTIYF